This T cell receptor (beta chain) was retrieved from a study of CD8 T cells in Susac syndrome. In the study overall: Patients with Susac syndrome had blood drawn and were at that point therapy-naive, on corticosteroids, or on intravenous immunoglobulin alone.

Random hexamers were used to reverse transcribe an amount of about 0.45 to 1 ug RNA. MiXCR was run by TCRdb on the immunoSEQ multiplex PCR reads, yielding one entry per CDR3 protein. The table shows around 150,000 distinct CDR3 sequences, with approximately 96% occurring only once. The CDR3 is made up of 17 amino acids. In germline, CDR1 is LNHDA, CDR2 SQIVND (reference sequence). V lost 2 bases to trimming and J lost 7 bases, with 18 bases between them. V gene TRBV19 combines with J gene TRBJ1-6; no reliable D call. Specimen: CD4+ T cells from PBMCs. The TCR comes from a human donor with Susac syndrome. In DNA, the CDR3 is TGTGCCAGTAGTATAACGACTCAGCTAAAATCGAATTCACCCCTCCACTTT. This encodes CASSITTQLKSNSPLHF.